The clone carrying this TCR beta chain was seen a few times. Each recovered donor of Cohort 3 presented with two negative PCRs, clearance, or symptom resolution. The data were taken from a study of blood T cell repertoires in COVID-19. Study overall: Spain, Italy and the United States supplied samples that represented acute and convalescent COVID-19. T cells, B-cell-depleted T cells, or PBMCs provided the cDNA or gDNA that served as material.

CDR3 size: 16 residues. CDR1 and CDR2 (germline): MNHEY, SVGAGI. Deletions cut 0 bases from V and 4 bases from J, with 12 bases between. In the original workflow: Nucleated cell counts were estimated from reference gene primer amplification. Clones were read by immunoSEQ multiplex PCR, and TCRdb kept only the in-frame ones, dropping some. For V, J and clone size, that table is used; D and trimming come from the DNA. The sample carries 350,000 to 450,000 clones, around 86% recorded once. This TCR was sampled from a woman between 45 and 60 years old who had recovered from COVID-19. The source material was PBMCs or T cells enriched from blood (not recorded which). V and J are TRBV6-5 and TRBJ1-4; no clear D. The CDR3 nucleotides read TGTGCCAGCAGTTACTCGTTTCAGGCTGATAATGAAAAACTGTTTTTT. It encodes CASSYSFQADNEKLFF.